This T cell receptor (beta chain) was recorded in a study of cytomegalovirus exposure and HLA in healthy donors. Details on this clone: What it binds is not known.

V lost 6 bases, J lost 0 bases, and 8 bases lay in between. Germline-derived CDR1 and CDR2 are MDHEN and SYDVKM. The CDR3 has 14 residues. Whole-study results and caveats: Among TCR beta chains, those listed as cytomegalovirus-associated numbered around 160.

The PCR ran on 60 Vbeta and 13 Jbeta primers. Sequencing used immunoSEQ multiplex PCR; TCRdb keeps in-frame clones, though not all of them. The repertoire has some 90,000 clones, approximately 75% of them found once; the top ten carry 14%. V usage is TRBV28 and J usage is TRBJ1-4; D is uncertain. The source material was PBMCs. The source of this sequence is a woman aged 70-85 years in good health and CMV-seropositive. This chain's CDR3 is CASSVGATNEKLFF. The CDR3 DNA reads TGTGCCAGCAGCGTGGGAGCAACTAATGAAAAACTGTTTTTT.